The T cell receptor (beta chain) under discussion was sequenced for a study of T cell responses to AZD1222 COVID-19 vaccine. Across the whole study: Timing groups of about 4 and about 12 weeks for second doses were pooled. Study-wide points: In a largely white British group with more females than males, clonal diversity was possibly underestimated.

As to this clone: The antigen remains unidentified.

Measured with immunoSEQ multiplex PCR; TCRdb has only the in-frame clones, and not every one. The repertoire consists of approximately 140,000 clones, with around 90% occurring once and the leading ten covering about 5.9%. The origin of this receptor is an adult in good health. The source was peripheral blood, collected on day 0 of AZD1222 vaccination.

The CDR3 nucleotides read TGTGCCAGCAGCTGGGAGGGAGTGTCGGGTGGCTACACCTTC. This sequence encodes CASSWEGVSGGYTF. J is TRBJ1-2 and V is TRBV7-2; no definite D call. Deletions cut 4 bases from V and 7 bases from J, with 16 bases between. CDR1 SGHTA and CDR2 FQGNSA come from the germline V gene. This CDR3 is built from 14 residues.